This T cell receptor (beta chain) was profiled in a study of cytomegalovirus exposure and HLA in healthy donors. Study-wide context: The same platform was used for the roughly 120 validation repertoires and the 600 to 850 first-cohort repertoires, a later analysis reported. Study-wide results and limits: The TCR clusters that emerged in the first cohort tended, a later analysis found, to co-occur in the approximately 110 validation repertoires. Some TCR beta chains (roughly 160 of them) were listed as cytomegalovirus-associated.

V shed 4 bases, J shed 4 bases, and the junction held 3 bases outside the gene matches. The CDR3 sequence is 15 residues long. Per germline, CDR1 SGDLS and CDR2 YYNGEE. Separate from the 666-subject first cohort was the roughly 130-subject validation cohort, to which the donors belonged. Here immunoSEQ multiplex PCR was the method, and the copy in TCRdb shows in-frame clones only, minus some. This sample has roughly 300,000 clones, with 80% to 90% found just once. To note about this clone: Its target is not known.

The receptor was isolated from a woman between 18 and 29 years old in good health and CMV-seronegative. The sequencing input was PBMCs. This rearrangement joins TRBV9 to TRBJ2-1, with 12 bases lining up with TRBD2. CDR3 in amino acids: CASSSTSGGYNEQFF. Here the CDR3 DNA reads TGTGCCAGCAGCTCGACTAGCGGGGGATACAATGAGCAGTTCTTC. The full variable domain, in which reference TRBV9 and TRBJ2-1 provide the parts outside the CDR3, is DSGVTQTPKHLITATGQRVTLRCSPRSGDLSVYWYQQSLDQGLQFLIQYYNGEERAKGNILERFSAQQFPDLHSELNLSSLELGDSALYFCASSSTSGGYNEQFFGPGTRLTVL.